Presented here are 12 T cell receptor beta chains from one specimen sequenced in a study of cytomegalovirus exposure and HLA in healthy donors. In the PCR, 60 Vbeta and 13 Jbeta primers were used. The table came from immunoSEQ multiplex PCR; TCRdb's copy has only in-frame clones and leaves some out. This sample's table has 100,000 to 150,000 clones. Sequenced input: PBMCs. These receptors all come from a man younger than 30 in good health and CMV-seronegative.

The J gene is TRBJ1-1, the V gene TRBV19; no definite D call. V dropped 5 bases and J dropped 4 bases, with 11 bases sitting between them. CDR1 is LNHDA, CDR2 SQIVND, per germline (reference sequence). This CDR3 has 13 amino acids. The CDR3 protein is CASSPRVSTEAFF. For the CDR3, the DNA is TGTGCCAGTAGTCCTCGGGTCAGCACTGAAGCTTTCTTT. The full variable domain, with the rest looked up from reference TRBV19 and TRBJ1-1, is DGGITQSPKYLFRKEGQNVTLSCEQNLNHDAMYWYRQDPGQGLRLIYYSQIVNDFQKGDIAEGYSVSREKKESFPLTVTSAQKNPTAFYLCASSPRVSTEAFFGQGTRLTVV.

The chain uses TRBV7-9 and TRBJ2-3, with TRBD2 identical over 12 bases. V gave up 5 bases and J gave up 2 bases; unmatched junction bases: 11. The CDR3 loop spans 18 amino acids. CDR1 is SEHNR and CDR2 is FQNEAQ in the germline V gene (reference sequence). The DNA for the CDR3 is TGTGCCAGCAGCGTTCTAGCGGGGGGGCGAGGCTACACAGATACGCAGTATTTT. The encoded protein is CASSVLAGGRGYTDTQYF. The variable domain in full, completed from reference TRBV7-9 and TRBJ2-3, reads DTGVSQNPRHKITKRGQNVTFRCDPISEHNRLYWYRQTLGQGPEFLTYFQNEAQLEKSRLLSDRFSAERPKGSFSTLEIQRTEQGDSAMYLCASSVLAGGRGYTDTQYFGPGTRLTVL.

The rearrangement links TRBV7-8 to TRBJ1-1; 7 positions agree with TRBD1. The CDR3 totals 15 residues. V lost 7 bases, J lost 6 bases, and 14 bases stayed unmatched. Per the germline V gene, CDR1 is SGHVS and CDR2 is FQNEAQ. In nucleotides, the CDR3 is TGTGCCAGCACCCCACGGCAGGGGGGTGTCGCTGAAGCTTTCTTT. Its protein product is CASTPRQGGVAEAFF.

The gene calls are TRBV7-9 and TRBJ2-5; 7 nucleotides match TRBD1. The J segment lost 5 bases and the V segment lost 6 bases, leaving 6 bases of the junction unmatched. The CDR3 totals 13 residues. Per germline, CDR1 SEHNR and CDR2 FQNEAQ (reference sequence). CDR3 region: CASRVDRRETQYF. Written as DNA, the CDR3 is TGTGCCAGCAGGGTGGACAGGCGGGAGACCCAGTACTTC.

With regard to this clone: Other nucleotide sequences from this sample produce the same CDR3. This chain links TRBV6-5 with TRBJ1-4, with D uncertain. Trimming removed 0 bases at V and 5 bases at J, with 10 bases between. The CDR3 covers 15 residues. Germline V CDR1 and CDR2: MNHEY, SVGAGI. In DNA, the CDR3 is TGTGCCAGCAGTTACTCGGGCACTTTGAATGAAAAACTGTTTTTT. It yields the protein CASSYSGTLNEKLFF.

The chain couples TRBV7-7 to TRBJ2-2; tentatively, D is TRBD2 (5 bases). Looked up from germline, CDR1 is SSHAT and CDR2 is FNYEAQ (reference sequence). V lost 5 bases and J 2 bases, leaving 12 bases between the germline ends. This CDR3 has 15 amino acids. The CDR3 is CASSPTTTNTGELFF. Here the CDR3 DNA reads TGTGCCAGCAGCCCGACGACTACAAACACCGGGGAGCTGTTTTTT.

The CDR3: CSVLAGTGGEQFF. The CDR3 DNA is TGCAGCGTCCTCGCAGGTACCGGAGGTGAGCAGTTCTTC. This chain connects TRBV29-1 to TRBJ2-1, with D possibly being TRBD2 (5 bases). The V and J ends lost 6 bases and 9 bases respectively, with 18 bases between them. CDR1 is SQVTM and CDR2 is ANQGSEA in the germline V gene. This CDR3 has 13 residues.

The rearrangement joins TRBV7-3 to TRBJ2-7; a possible D gene is TRBD2 (7 bases). CDR1 is SGHTA and CDR2 is FQGTGA in the germline V gene. Trimming stripped 2 bases from V and 4 bases from J, with 15 bases between. The CDR3 runs to 15 residues. CDR3 sequence: CASSLGGGGVYEQYF. The CDR3 bases are TGTGCCAGCAGCTTAGGGGGAGGGGGTGTATACGAGCAGTACTTC.

This sequence joins TRBV4-2 and TRBJ1-1; D gene ambiguous. Trimming took 0 bases from V and 3 from J, leaving 11 bases between them. Germline V lookup: CDR1 LGHNA, CDR2 YNFKEQ. This CDR3 has 15 residues. CDR3 protein: CASSQDNEGHTEAFF. The CDR3 DNA follows: TGTGCCAGCAGCCAAGATAACGAGGGCCACACTGAAGCTTTCTTT.

The chain carries TRBV30 and TRBJ2-2; 8 nucleotides align to TRBD1. Germline CDR1 GTSNPN, CDR2 SVGIG (reference sequence). This CDR3 has 15 residues. Trimming took 5 bases from V and 2 from J; bases not matched to a gene: 7. CDR3 in amino acids: CAWCKDRVNTGELFF. The CDR3 DNA sequence: TGTGCCTGGTGCAAGGACAGGGTTAACACCGGGGAGCTGTTTTTT.

V is TRBV4-2 and J is TRBJ2-4; 9 bases fit TRBD2. Per the germline V gene, CDR1 is LGHNA and CDR2 is YNFKEQ. The CDR3 loop spans 18 amino acids. Germline trimming cut 0 bases from V and 0 bases from J; bases unmatched to any gene: 6. The CDR3 sequence: CASSQDIAGAIAKNIQYF. CDR3 DNA sequence: TGTGCCAGCAGCCAAGATATAGCGGGAGCTATAGCCAAAAACATTCAGTACTTC.

CDR3 DNA: TGTGCCAGCAGTTTTCGACAGGGGGGTAACTATGGCTACACCTTC. Protein sequence: CASSFRQGGNYGYTF. This chain connects TRBV6-5 to TRBJ1-2; 9 bases align to TRBD1. Germline loops: CDR1 MNHEY, CDR2 SVGAGI. The V segment lost 4 bases and the J segment 1 base; nucleotides outside the gene matches: 4. The CDR3 has 15 amino acids.